Listed below are T cell receptor beta chains from one sample, sequenced in a study of T cells in narcolepsy. Measured with immunoSEQ multiplex PCR; TCRdb has only the in-frame clones, and not every one. The sample holds 25,000 to 35,000 clones; 75% to 85% are singletons and the top ten take about 6%. Specimen: memory (CD45RA-) CD4+ T cells from blood. These receptors were taken from a human donor in good health. The CDR3 runs from the conserved cysteine through the conserved F or W.

J gene,V gene,CDR3 protein
NA,TRBV5-1,CASSLRPAGISYEQYF
TRBJ1-2,TRBV18,CASSPRTGNYGYTF
TRBJ2-4,TRBV11-2,CASSMNLENIQYF
TRBJ2-2,TRBV6-1,CASSGRQGTGELFF
TRBJ2-7,TRBV18,CASSPLGTYEQYF
TRBJ2-2,TRBV2,CASSRTSNTGELFF
TRBJ2-7,TRBV29-1,CSVEKAGGSSYEQYF
TRBJ1-1,TRBV5-1,CASSADRPPMNTEAFF
TRBJ1-5,TRBV6-5,CASSSGQTISNQPQHF
NA,TRBV14,CASSWGGSSYEQYF
TRBJ2-3,TRBV5-1,CASSPEVAGGGTDTQYF
TRBJ1-5,TRBV19,CASKQRYSNQPQHF
TRBJ1-3,TRBV7-2,CASSPGLSSGNTIYF
TRBJ1-2,TRBV20-1,CSAKDRDGYTF
TRBJ2-5,TRBV7-2,CASSPAQGSGGFQETQYF
TRBJ2-5,TRBV25-1,CASRAGGPQETQYF
TRBJ1-1,TRBV11-2,CASSLWGKGTEAFF
TRBJ2-1,TRBV7-6,CASSLGLASEQFF
TRBJ1-5,TRBV4-2,CASSRDRNQPQHF
TRBJ1-2,TRBV7-2,CASSPRDSLESYTF
TRBJ1-5,TRBV7-2,CASSYQGGGNQPQHF
TRBJ1-5,TRBV9,CASSGGRNQPQHF
NA,TRBV11-2,CASIVSGTGGSEQYF
TRBJ2-5,TRBV2,CASSGTVQETQYF
TRBJ2-2,TRBV19,CASSTTGVNTGELFF
TRBJ2-7,TRBV11-2,CASSSWTGRNEQYF
TRBJ2-2,TRBV7-3,CASSLTGTYANTGELFF
TRBJ1-3,TRBV19,CASTSGPRNTIYF
TRBJ1-4,TRBV25-1,CASSELDRGGEKLFF
TRBJ2-6,TRBV5-1,CASSFEGQGALRSGANVLTF
TRBJ1-4,TRBV27,CASSRSRGRDEKLFF
TRBJ1-5,TRBV19,CASRVGGQGRGNQPQHF
TRBJ2-1,TRBV28,CASSETGGPIINEQFF
TRBJ2-7,TRBV5-8,CASSLEVGGFGYEQYF
TRBJ2-7,TRBV5-4,CASSLEGGDYEQYF
TRBJ1-1,TRBV29-1,CSVAMVNTEAFF
TRBJ2-7,TRBV4-2,CASSQPGYEQYF
TRBJ2-7,TRBV6-5,CASNLASGAHEQYF
TRBJ1-2,TRBV7-3,CASSLRSRGAKTF
TRBJ1-2,TRBV25-1,CASSESLGTGIYGYTF
TRBJ1-2,TRBV27,CASSPRDGTGAQVSGYTF
TRBJ1-5,TRBV5-6,CASSSQGALQPQHF
TRBJ1-1,TRBV19,CASKGISNRLNTEAFF
NA,TRBV27,CASSPGTVYYEQYF
TRBJ2-3,TRBV11-3,CASSWAERADTQYF
TRBJ2-3,TRBV7-3,CASSLMGTSRTDTQYF
TRBJ1-5,TRBV4-1,CASSQEGFQPQHF
TRBJ1-2,TRBV4-2,CASSQGVSYTF
TRBJ2-7,TRBV4-1,CASSQVQHHEQYF
TRBJ2-5,TRBV7-3,CASSLGPGREQYF
TRBJ2-7,TRBV5-1,CASSLGGEGGYEQYF
TRBJ1-5,TRBV4-3,CASSRSQGENQPQHF
TRBJ1-2,TRBV5-1,CASSRNHRDRYGYTF
TRBJ1-5,TRBV2,CASRDRARYQPQHF
TRBJ1-1,TRBV19,CASRRGRTEAFF
TRBJ2-1,TRBV19,CASSIRRDRVYNEQFF
TRBJ1-4,TRBV28,CASKTGGANEKLFF